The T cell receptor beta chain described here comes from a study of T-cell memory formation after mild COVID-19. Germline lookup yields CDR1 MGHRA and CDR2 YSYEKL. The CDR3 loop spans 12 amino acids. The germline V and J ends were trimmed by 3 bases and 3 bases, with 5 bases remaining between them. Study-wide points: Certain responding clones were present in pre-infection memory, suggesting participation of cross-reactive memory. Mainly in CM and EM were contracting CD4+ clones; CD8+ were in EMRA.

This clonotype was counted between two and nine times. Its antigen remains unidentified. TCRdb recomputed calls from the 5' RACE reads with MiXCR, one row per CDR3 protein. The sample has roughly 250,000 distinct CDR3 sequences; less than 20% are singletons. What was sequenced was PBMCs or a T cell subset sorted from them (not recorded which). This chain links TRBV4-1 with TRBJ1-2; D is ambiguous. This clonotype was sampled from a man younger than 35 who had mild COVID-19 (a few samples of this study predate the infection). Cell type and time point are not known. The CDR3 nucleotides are TGCGCCAGCAGCCAGGTCGACTATGGCTACACCTTC. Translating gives CASSQVDYGYTF.